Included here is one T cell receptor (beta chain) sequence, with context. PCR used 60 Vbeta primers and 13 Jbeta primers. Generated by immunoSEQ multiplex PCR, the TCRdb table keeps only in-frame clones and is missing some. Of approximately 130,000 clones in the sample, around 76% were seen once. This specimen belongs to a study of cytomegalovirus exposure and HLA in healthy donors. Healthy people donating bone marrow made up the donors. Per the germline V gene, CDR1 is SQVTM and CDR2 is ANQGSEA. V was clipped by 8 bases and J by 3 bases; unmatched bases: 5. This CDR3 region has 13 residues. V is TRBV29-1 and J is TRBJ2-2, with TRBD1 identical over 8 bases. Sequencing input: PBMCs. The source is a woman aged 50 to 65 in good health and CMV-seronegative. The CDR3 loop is CSSTGVDTGELFF. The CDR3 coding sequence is TGCAGCTCGACAGGGGTTGACACCGGGGAGCTGTTTTTT.